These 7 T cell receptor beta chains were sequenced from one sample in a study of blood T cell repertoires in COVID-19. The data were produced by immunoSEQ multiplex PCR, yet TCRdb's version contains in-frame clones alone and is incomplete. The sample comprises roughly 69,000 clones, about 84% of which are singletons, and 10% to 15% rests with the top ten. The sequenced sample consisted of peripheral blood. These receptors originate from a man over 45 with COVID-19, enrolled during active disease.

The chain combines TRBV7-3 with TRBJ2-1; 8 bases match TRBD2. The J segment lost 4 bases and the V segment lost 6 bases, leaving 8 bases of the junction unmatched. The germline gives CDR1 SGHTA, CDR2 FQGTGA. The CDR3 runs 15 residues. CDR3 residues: CASSLRGGSYNEQFF. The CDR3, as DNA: TGTGCCAGCAGTCTACGGGGGGGATCTTACAATGAGCAGTTCTTC.

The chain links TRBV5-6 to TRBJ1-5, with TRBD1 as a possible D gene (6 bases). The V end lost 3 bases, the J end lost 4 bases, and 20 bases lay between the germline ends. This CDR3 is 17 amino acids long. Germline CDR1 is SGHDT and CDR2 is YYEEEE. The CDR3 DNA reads TGTGCCAGCAGCTCCCTCAGCCAGGGGCGTAAGAATCAGCCCCAGCATTTT. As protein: CASSSLSQGRKNQPQHF.

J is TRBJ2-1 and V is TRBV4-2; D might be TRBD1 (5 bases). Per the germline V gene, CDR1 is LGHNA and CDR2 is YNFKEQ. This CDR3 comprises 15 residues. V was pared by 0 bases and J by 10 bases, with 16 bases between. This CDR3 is CASSQDIGAGQEQFF. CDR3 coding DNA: TGTGCCAGCAGCCAAGATATTGGGGCCGGCCAAGAGCAGTTCTTC.

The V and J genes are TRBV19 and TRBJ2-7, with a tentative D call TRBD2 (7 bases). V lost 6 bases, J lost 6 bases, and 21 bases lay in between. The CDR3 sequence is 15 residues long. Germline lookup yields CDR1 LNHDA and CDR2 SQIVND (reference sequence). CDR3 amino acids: CASRGRGARLSEQYF. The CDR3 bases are TGTGCCAGTAGGGGCCGGGGGGCGCGCCTGAGCGAGCAGTACTTC.

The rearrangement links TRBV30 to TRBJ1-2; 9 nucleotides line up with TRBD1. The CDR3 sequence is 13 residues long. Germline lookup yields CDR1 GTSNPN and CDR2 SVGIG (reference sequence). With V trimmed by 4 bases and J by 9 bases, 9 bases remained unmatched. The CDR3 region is CAWIRPGQGRYTF. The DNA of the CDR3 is TGTGCCTGGATCCGACCGGGACAGGGTCGCTACACCTTC.

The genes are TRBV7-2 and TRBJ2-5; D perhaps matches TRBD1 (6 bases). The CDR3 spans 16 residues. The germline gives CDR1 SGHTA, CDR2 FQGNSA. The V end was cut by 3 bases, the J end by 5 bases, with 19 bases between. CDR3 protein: CASSLSSESRGETQYF. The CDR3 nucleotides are TGTGCCAGCAGCTTGTCGTCCGAGTCGAGGGGGGAGACCCAGTACTTC.

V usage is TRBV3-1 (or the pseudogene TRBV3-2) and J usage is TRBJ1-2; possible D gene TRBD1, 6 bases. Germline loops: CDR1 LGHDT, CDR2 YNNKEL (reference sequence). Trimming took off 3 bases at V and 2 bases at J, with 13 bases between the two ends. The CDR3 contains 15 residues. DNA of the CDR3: TGTGCCAGCAGCCATACAGGGAGGGGAAACTATGGCTACACCTTC. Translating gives CASSHTGRGNYGYTF.